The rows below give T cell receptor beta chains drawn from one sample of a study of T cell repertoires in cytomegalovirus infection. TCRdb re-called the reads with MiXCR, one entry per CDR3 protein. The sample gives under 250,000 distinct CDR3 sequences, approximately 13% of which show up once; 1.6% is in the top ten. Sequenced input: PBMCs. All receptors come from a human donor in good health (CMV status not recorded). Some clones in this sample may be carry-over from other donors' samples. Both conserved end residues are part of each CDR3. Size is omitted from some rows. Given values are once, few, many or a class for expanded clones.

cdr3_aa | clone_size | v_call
CASSPRRLGMNTEAFF | many | TRBV6-5
CASSLSSRSGNTIYF | many | TRBV7-2
CASSEAFGTDTQYF | . | TRBV2
CASSSPGGGYTDTQYF | many | TRBV7-2
CASSLGLGNTEAFF | many | TRBV12-3/TRBV12-4
CASSYSRAGQGLHEQFF | many | TRBV6-6
CSVGAGRPDTQYF | . | TRBV29-1
CSATSGNEQFF | . | TRBV20-1
CASSLDRGPYNEQFF | many | TRBV27
CASRANNQNTEAFF | . | TRBV6-6
CASSVEGRAWTEQFF | . | TRBV9
CASSQDHGAENSPLHF | few | TRBV14
CASSQVPGGVSGNTIYF | few | TRBV4-2
CASSLVAVLGTEAFF | many | TRBV12-3/TRBV12-4
CASSLNGGTGDNEQFF | many | TRBV7-9
CSVEESGGGTDTQYF | . | TRBV29-1
CASSVSPGGGHNEQFF | few | TRBV9
CASRQGTKNIQYF | . | TRBV5-6
CASTPEGGEAYGYTF | few | TRBV6-4
CASSLGQHQETQYF | many | TRBV7-2
CASSFLIDRAFF | . | TRBV6-2/TRBV6-3
CASKGHRAGYNEQFF | many | TRBV28
CSVRATVYEQYF | few | TRBV29-1
CASSLKRGTEAFF | . | TRBV12-3/TRBV12-4
CASSPVQVAYNEQFF | many | TRBV6-2/TRBV6-3
CASSRTGENTEAFF | many | TRBV5-1
CASSEVRERNEQFF | many | TRBV2
CASSARSTDTQYF | many | TRBV12-3/TRBV12-4
CASSSLRDTGELFF | few | TRBV7-3
CASSQWTREAFF | . | TRBV3-1
CASSLVRAEQYF | many | TRBV7-2
CASRPGSSQGSPYGYTF | few | TRBV9
CASRATGADEKLFF | few | TRBV12-3/TRBV12-4
CASGLIRDGGNTIYF | many | TRBV12-5
CASSRPGTSGSWDTQYF | few | TRBV7-9
CASSYSNGYQETQYF | many | TRBV6-6
CASSLAGRGAGTDTQYF | many | TRBV7-2
CASSFDRVRFDQYF | many | TRBV7-9
CASSLSAQGGTEAFF | many | TRBV7-2
CASSLVGTSGSETQYF | many | TRBV7-2
CASSDGLAGYNEQFF | many | TRBV6-1
CASSISSGNTEAFF | few | TRBV19
CASSLVPGTVRRSFAEKLFF | . | TRBV7-9
CASSLEWGTDTQYF | many | TRBV7-2
CASSALGTGNEKLFF | many | TRBV19
CASRHGIAGFF | few | TRBV28
CASSLSGNPYEQYF | many | TRBV7-9
CASSSPGRVHEQYF | . | TRBV28
CASSFNRDNTEAFF | many | TRBV7-2
CASSQRRNEGETQYF | few | TRBV11-2
CASSWSNQPQHF | many | TRBV19
CASSLMGGKAEAFF | many | TRBV12-3/TRBV12-4
CASSFIVGGEAFF | many | TRBV7-9
CASNPGGASFSTDTQYF | many | TRBV28
CASSYSGNQETQYF | . | TRBV6-6
CASSLVMGGNEQFF | few | TRBV7-2
CASRGDSQFF | many | TRBV2